This TCR beta chain derives from a study of beta chain features in type 1 diabetes. Across the study: Similarity in age, gender and cell yields was seen between patients and healthy donors. Study-level results: All four CD4+ subsets from Type 1 diabetes patients carried moderately but significantly shorter TCRB CDR3s. Type 1 diabetes patients showed fewer insertions and more deletions at VDJ junctions. Amplification by PCR could prefer shorter templates, with the same effect in patients and controls.

Purity exceeding 98% was reached by all sorted populations. To note about this clone: Its antigen is as yet unknown.

Of the isolated RNA, all was reverse transcribed, and so the sequenced material was expressed TCRB transcripts. TCRdb's table, derived via immunoSEQ multiplex PCR, lists solely in-frame clones and lacks some. The sample carries over 600,000 clones, around 12% recorded once. The CDR3 consists of 13 residues. V was trimmed by 5 bases and J by 5 bases, leaving 12 bases between them. Looked up from germline, CDR1 is SGHTA and CDR2 is FQGNSA. The sequencing sample was made of naive CD4+ T cells from blood. The sequence came from a man aged 30 to 39 with type 1 diabetes. This chain joins TRBV7-2 and TRBJ2-5, with a possible D match to TRBD1 (6 bases). The DNA of the CDR3 is TGTGCCAGCAGCCTGAACAGGGTTGAGACCCAGTACTTC. Protein sequence: CASSLNRVETQYF.